The rows below give T cell receptor beta chains drawn from one sample of a study of blood T cells in healthy people across ages. Using its own MiXCR run on the 5' RACE reads, TCRdb lists one record per CDR3 protein. Here the sample spans roughly 720,000 distinct CDR3 sequences, less than 70% being singletons. Source material: blood. The receptors shown here come from an older man in good health. CDR3s include the opening cysteine and the closing phenylalanine or tryptophan. Fields, in order: D gene, V gene, clone size, J gene, CDR3 protein, CDR3 DNA. A D gene is named only where the DNA matches it firmly. Clone size is given for some rows only: seen once, a few or many times, or a class if the clone is expanded.

D gene: TRBD1
V gene: TRBV29-1
clone size: .
J gene: TRBJ1-1
CDR3 protein: CSVEVGRGSEAFF
CDR3 DNA: TGCAGCGTTGAGGTGGGCAGGGGGAGTGAAGCTTTCTTT

D gene: .
V gene: TRBV5-1
clone size: .
J gene: TRBJ2-1
CDR3 protein: CASSLPGAVGNEQFF
CDR3 DNA: TGCGCCAGCAGCCTCCCGGGTGCAGTCGGGAATGAGCAGTTCTTC

D gene: TRBD1
V gene: TRBV7-8
clone size: many
J gene: TRBJ2-7
CDR3 protein: CASSWAGTGLGEQYF
CDR3 DNA: TGTGCCAGCAGCTGGGCTGGGACAGGGTTAGGCGAGCAGTACTTC

D gene: .
V gene: TRBV21-1
clone size: many
J gene: TRBJ2-7
CDR3 protein: CASNPEQGQGTDGTYEQYF
CDR3 DNA: TGTGCCAGCAACCCAGAGCAGGGACAGGGCACCGATGGCACCTACGAGCAGTACTTC

D gene: .
V gene: TRBV14
clone size: .
J gene: TRBJ2-3
CDR3 protein: CASSRSAALQDTDTQYF
CDR3 DNA: TGTGCCAGCAGCCGAAGCGCAGCGCTCCAGGACACAGATACGCAGTATTTT

D gene: TRBD1
V gene: TRBV3-1
clone size: .
J gene: TRBJ2-3
CDR3 protein: CASSQAVPDRGLVRHRDAYF
CDR3 DNA: TGTGCCAGCAGCCAAGCGGTTCCGGACAGGGGGCTAGTCCGCCACAGAGACGCGTATTTT

D gene: .
V gene: TRBV29-1
clone size: .
J gene: TRBJ2-1
CDR3 protein: CSVGRFGRKSSYNEQFF
CDR3 DNA: TGCAGCGTTGGTAGGTTCGGTCGAAAGAGCTCCTACAATGAGCAGTTCTTC

D gene: .
V gene: TRBV27
clone size: .
J gene: TRBJ1-4
CDR3 protein: CASSLSGPQGRTNEKLFF
CDR3 DNA: TGTGCCAGCAGTTTATCGGGACCACAGGGAAGAACTAATGAAAAACTGTTTTTT

D gene: .
V gene: TRBV6-2/TRBV6-3
clone size: .
J gene: TRBJ1-1
CDR3 protein: CASIDQVPPYEAFF
CDR3 DNA: TGTGCCAGCATCGACCAAGTACCCCCTTATGAAGCTTTCTTT

D gene: .
V gene: TRBV11-2
clone size: many
J gene: TRBJ1-6
CDR3 protein: CASSSSSYNSPLHF
CDR3 DNA: TGTGCCAGCAGCTCGAGCTCCTATAATTCACCCCTCCACTTT

D gene: TRBD2
V gene: TRBV20-1
clone size: .
J gene: TRBJ2-1
CDR3 protein: CSADLAGEYNEQFF
CDR3 DNA: TGCAGTGCCGACCTAGCGGGAGAATACAATGAGCAGTTCTTC

D gene: .
V gene: TRBV12-3/TRBV12-4
clone size: .
J gene: TRBJ2-2
CDR3 protein: CASSLGVGTGELFF
CDR3 DNA: TGTGCCAGCAGTTTAGGGGTGGGCACCGGGGAGCTGTTTTTT

D gene: .
V gene: TRBV9
clone size: few
J gene: TRBJ1-1
CDR3 protein: CASSPRTTWSTEAFF
CDR3 DNA: TGTGCCAGCAGCCCTCGGACTACCTGGTCCACTGAAGCTTTCTTT

D gene: TRBD1
V gene: TRBV6-6
clone size: .
J gene: TRBJ2-7
CDR3 protein: CASSYSPGQGSYEQYF
CDR3 DNA: TGTGCCAGCAGTTACTCGCCGGGACAGGGCTCCTACGAGCAGTACTTC

D gene: .
V gene: TRBV20-1
clone size: few
J gene: TRBJ2-5
CDR3 protein: CSGIQANQETQYF
CDR3 DNA: TGCAGTGGTATACAAGCGAACCAAGAGACCCAGTACTTC

D gene: .
V gene: TRBV6-2/TRBV6-3
clone size: .
J gene: TRBJ1-1
CDR3 protein: CASEDWETEAFF
CDR3 DNA: TGTGCCAGCGAGGACTGGGAAACTGAAGCTTTCTTT

D gene: .
V gene: TRBV11-1
clone size: few
J gene: TRBJ2-7
CDR3 protein: CASSFSMSEQYF
CDR3 DNA: TGTGCCAGCAGCTTCTCGATGAGCGAGCAGTACTTC

D gene: .
V gene: TRBV5-1
clone size: few
J gene: TRBJ2-1
CDR3 protein: CASSAGLSLRDGSYNEQFF
CDR3 DNA: TGCGCCAGCAGCGCTGGACTAAGCCTCCGAGATGGGTCCTACAATGAGCAGTTCTTC

D gene: .
V gene: TRBV7-9
clone size: .
J gene: TRBJ1-2
CDR3 protein: CASSPSGSRYTF
CDR3 DNA: TGTGCCAGCAGCCCCTCAGGGAGCCGCTACACCTTC

D gene: .
V gene: TRBV29-1
clone size: .
J gene: TRBJ2-1
CDR3 protein: CSVRDRHEQFF
CDR3 DNA: TGCAGCGTGCGGGACAGACATGAGCAGTTCTTC

D gene: .
V gene: TRBV20-1
clone size: .
J gene: TRBJ2-7
CDR3 protein: CSAPLEGGSYEQYF
CDR3 DNA: TGCAGTGCTCCCCTGGAGGGGGGATCCTACGAGCAGTACTTC

D gene: .
V gene: TRBV28
clone size: few
J gene: TRBJ2-7
CDR3 protein: CASSPGLEGYEQYF
CDR3 DNA: TGTGCCAGCAGCCCCGGGTTGGAAGGCTACGAGCAGTACTTC

D gene: TRBD2
V gene: TRBV7-2
clone size: .
J gene: TRBJ2-3
CDR3 protein: CASSNLGTSGEHRYAYF
CDR3 DNA: TGTGCCAGCAGCAATTTAGGGACTAGCGGGGAACACAGATACGCGTATTTT

D gene: .
V gene: TRBV7-6
clone size: once
J gene: TRBJ1-1
CDR3 protein: CASSLIENTEAFF
CDR3 DNA: TGTGCCAGCAGCTTAATCGAGAACACTGAAGCTTTCTTT

D gene: .
V gene: TRBV7-2
clone size: many
J gene: TRBJ1-1
CDR3 protein: CASSLATSGEAFF
CDR3 DNA: TGTGCCAGCAGCTTAGCTACTTCAGGTGAAGCTTTCTTT

D gene: TRBD1
V gene: TRBV27
clone size: .
J gene: TRBJ1-2
CDR3 protein: CASRPRTGEAHYGYTF
CDR3 DNA: TGTGCCAGCAGGCCTCGGACAGGGGAAGCGCACTATGGCTACACCTTC

D gene: .
V gene: TRBV29-1
clone size: few
J gene: TRBJ1-2
CDR3 protein: CSVDGGGLYGYTF
CDR3 DNA: TGCAGCGTTGACGGTGGGGGGCTCTATGGCTACACCTTC

D gene: TRBD1
V gene: TRBV7-6
clone size: .
J gene: TRBJ2-7
CDR3 protein: CASSLGGRGQGFTYEQYF
CDR3 DNA: TGTGCCAGCAGCTTAGGAGGAAGGGGGCAGGGATTTACCTACGAGCAGTACTTC

D gene: TRBD1
V gene: TRBV6-2/TRBV6-3
clone size: many
J gene: TRBJ1-2
CDR3 protein: CASTDRADSYGYTF
CDR3 DNA: TGTGCCAGCACCGACAGGGCTGACAGCTATGGCTACACCTTC

D gene: .
V gene: TRBV4-1
clone size: .
J gene: TRBJ2-7
CDR3 protein: CASSQDQWRQGSYEQYF
CDR3 DNA: TGCGCCAGCAGCCAAGATCAATGGAGGCAGGGGAGTTACGAGCAGTACTTC

D gene: TRBD2
V gene: TRBV2
clone size: .
J gene: TRBJ2-4
CDR3 protein: CASSEAGLGKNIQYF
CDR3 DNA: TGTGCCAGCAGTGAAGCGGGACTAGGAAAAAACATTCAGTACTTC

D gene: .
V gene: TRBV9
clone size: .
J gene: TRBJ1-4
CDR3 protein: CASSALPSNEKLFF
CDR3 DNA: TGTGCCAGCAGCGCCCTCCCAAGCAATGAAAAACTGTTTTTT

D gene: .
V gene: TRBV11-2
clone size: .
J gene: TRBJ2-2
CDR3 protein: CASSRGDNSNTGELFF
CDR3 DNA: TGTGCCAGCAGCCGAGGGGACAACTCGAACACCGGGGAGCTGTTTTTT

D gene: TRBD1
V gene: TRBV6-5
clone size: .
J gene: TRBJ2-7
CDR3 protein: CASGATGIPYEQYF
CDR3 DNA: TGTGCCAGCGGGGCGACAGGGATCCCCTACGAGCAGTACTTC

D gene: .
V gene: TRBV2
clone size: .
J gene: TRBJ1-6
CDR3 protein: CASSAGLSPLHF
CDR3 DNA: TGTGCCAGCAGTGCGGGACTTTCACCCCTCCACTTT

D gene: .
V gene: TRBV6-4
clone size: .
J gene: TRBJ1-2
CDR3 protein: CASSDRDRRDNYGYTF
CDR3 DNA: TGTGCCAGCAGTGACCGGGACCGACGGGACAACTATGGCTACACCTTC

D gene: TRBD1
V gene: TRBV20-1
clone size: .
J gene: TRBJ2-1
CDR3 protein: CSARVRTGNHEQFF
CDR3 DNA: TGCAGTGCTAGAGTCAGGACAGGGAATCATGAGCAGTTCTTC

D gene: TRBD2
V gene: TRBV3-1
clone size: few
J gene: TRBJ2-3
CDR3 protein: CASSQKGGTSGRGDTQYF
CDR3 DNA: TGTGCCAGCAGCCAGAAAGGTGGGACTAGCGGGAGAGGGGATACGCAGTATTTT

D gene: TRBD1
V gene: TRBV5-6
clone size: .
J gene: TRBJ2-3
CDR3 protein: CASSPDLGQGSTDTQYF
CDR3 DNA: TGTGCCAGCAGCCCCGACCTTGGACAGGGAAGCACAGATACGCAGTATTTT

D gene: TRBD2
V gene: TRBV5-1
clone size: few
J gene: TRBJ2-1
CDR3 protein: CASSLVLAGGKGEQFF
CDR3 DNA: TGCGCCAGCAGCTTGGTACTAGCGGGAGGGAAGGGTGAGCAGTTCTTC

D gene: TRBD2
V gene: TRBV3-1
clone size: .
J gene: TRBJ2-3
CDR3 protein: CASSQGLAGVSDTQYF
CDR3 DNA: TGTGCCAGCAGCCAAGGACTAGCGGGAGTTTCAGATACGCAGTATTTT

D gene: .
V gene: TRBV4-1
clone size: .
J gene: TRBJ2-7
CDR3 protein: CASSQTAGTDYYEQYF
CDR3 DNA: TGCGCCAGCAGCCAGACCGCCGGGACGGACTACTACGAGCAGTACTTC

D gene: .
V gene: TRBV5-1
clone size: .
J gene: TRBJ2-1
CDR3 protein: CASSPRTGNNEQFF
CDR3 DNA: TGCGCCAGCAGCCCCCGGACGGGAAACAATGAGCAGTTCTTC

D gene: .
V gene: TRBV10-3
clone size: .
J gene: TRBJ2-1
CDR3 protein: CAISEVLDNEQFF
CDR3 DNA: TGTGCCATCAGTGAGGTACTTGACAATGAGCAGTTCTTC

D gene: TRBD2
V gene: TRBV20-1
clone size: .
J gene: TRBJ2-7
CDR3 protein: CSASASTSGYEQYF
CDR3 DNA: TGCAGTGCTAGCGCATCTACTAGCGGATACGAGCAGTACTTC

D gene: TRBD1
V gene: TRBV20-1
clone size: few
J gene: TRBJ2-7
CDR3 protein: CSARDLSRGRNEQYF
CDR3 DNA: TGCAGTGCTAGAGATCTTAGTAGGGGGCGAAACGAGCAGTACTTC

D gene: .
V gene: TRBV7-2
clone size: .
J gene: TRBJ1-1
CDR3 protein: CASSQAGLGGTEAFF
CDR3 DNA: TGTGCCAGCAGCCAGGCGGGTTTGGGGGGCACTGAAGCTTTCTTT

D gene: .
V gene: TRBV10-3
clone size: .
J gene: TRBJ2-5
CDR3 protein: CAISDERSTQETQYF
CDR3 DNA: TGTGCCATCAGTGATGAGCGGAGTACCCAAGAGACCCAGTACTTC

D gene: TRBD1
V gene: TRBV7-9
clone size: .
J gene: TRBJ1-2
CDR3 protein: CASSQRGQGSNYGYTF
CDR3 DNA: TGTGCCAGCAGCCAACGCGGACAGGGTTCTAACTATGGCTACACCTTC

D gene: .
V gene: TRBV20-1
clone size: few
J gene: TRBJ1-2
CDR3 protein: CSARDRGTLYGYTF
CDR3 DNA: TGCAGTGCTAGAGATCGTGGCACGCTCTATGGCTACACCTTC

D gene: TRBD1
V gene: TRBV13
clone size: .
J gene: TRBJ2-7
CDR3 protein: CASSLSGQGVGYEQYF
CDR3 DNA: TGTGCCAGCAGCTTGTCCGGACAGGGGGTTGGATACGAGCAGTACTTC

D gene: .
V gene: TRBV6-5
clone size: .
J gene: TRBJ2-1
CDR3 protein: CASSENHGRSQFF
CDR3 DNA: TGTGCCAGCAGCGAAAACCATGGCAGATCGCAGTTCTTC

D gene: .
V gene: TRBV4-2
clone size: few
J gene: TRBJ2-3
CDR3 protein: CASSQIPLGDTQYF
CDR3 DNA: TGTGCCAGCAGCCAAATCCCACTGGGAGATACGCAGTATTTT

D gene: .
V gene: TRBV7-9
clone size: few
J gene: TRBJ1-2
CDR3 protein: CASSSPKRDDYGYTF
CDR3 DNA: TGTGCCAGCAGCTCCCCCAAACGAGACGACTATGGCTACACCTTC